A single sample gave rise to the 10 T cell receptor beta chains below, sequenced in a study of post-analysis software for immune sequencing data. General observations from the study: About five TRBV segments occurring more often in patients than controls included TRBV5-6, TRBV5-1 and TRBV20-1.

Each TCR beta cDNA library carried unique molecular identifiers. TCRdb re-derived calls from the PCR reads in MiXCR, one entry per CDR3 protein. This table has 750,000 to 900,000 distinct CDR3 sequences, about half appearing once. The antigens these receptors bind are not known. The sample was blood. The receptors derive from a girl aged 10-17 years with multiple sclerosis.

CDR3 bases: TGTGCCAGCAGCTGGACTAGCGGGGACGCTTTCGAGTACTTC. Protein sequence: CASSWTSGDAFEYF. The chain couples TRBV11-1 to TRBJ2-5, with 12 positions matching TRBD2. V lost 4 bases to trimming and J lost 12 bases; unmatched junction nucleotides: 9. The V gene's germline CDR1 is SGHAT and CDR2 FQDESV (reference sequence). The length of the CDR3 is 14 residues.

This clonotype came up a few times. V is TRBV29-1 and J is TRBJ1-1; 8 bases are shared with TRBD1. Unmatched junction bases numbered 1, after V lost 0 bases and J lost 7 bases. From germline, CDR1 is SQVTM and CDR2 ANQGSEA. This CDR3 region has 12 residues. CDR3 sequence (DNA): TGCAGCGTTGAAGAGGGGACAGGTGAAGCTTTCTTT. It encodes CSVEEGTGEAFF. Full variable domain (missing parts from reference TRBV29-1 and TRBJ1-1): SAVISQKPSRDICQRGTSLTIQCQVDSQVTMMFWYRQQPGQSLTLIATANQGSEATYESGFVIDKFPISRPNLTFSTLTVSNMSPEDSSIYLCSVEEGTGEAFFGQGTRLTVV.

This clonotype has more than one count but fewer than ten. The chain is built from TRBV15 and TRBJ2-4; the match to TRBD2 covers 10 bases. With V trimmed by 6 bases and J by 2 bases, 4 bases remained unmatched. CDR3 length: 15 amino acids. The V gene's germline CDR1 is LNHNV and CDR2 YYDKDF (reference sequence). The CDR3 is CATRSGRASKNIQYF. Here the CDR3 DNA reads TGTGCCACCAGAAGCGGGAGGGCCTCCAAAAACATTCAGTACTTC.

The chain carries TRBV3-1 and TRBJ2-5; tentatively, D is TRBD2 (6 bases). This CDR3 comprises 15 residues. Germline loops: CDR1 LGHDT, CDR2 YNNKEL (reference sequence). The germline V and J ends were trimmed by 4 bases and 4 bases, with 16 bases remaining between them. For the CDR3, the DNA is TGTGCCAGCAGCCCCATCAGACTAGTAGCAGAGACCCAGTACTTC. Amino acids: CASSPIRLVAETQYF.

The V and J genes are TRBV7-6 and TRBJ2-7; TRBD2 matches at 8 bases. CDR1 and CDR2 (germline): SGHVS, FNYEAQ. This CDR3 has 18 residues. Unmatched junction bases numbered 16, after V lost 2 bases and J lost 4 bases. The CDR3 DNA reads TGTGCCAGCAGCTTAAACGCGGGAGGAGCTAAAGGGACTTACGAGCAGTACTTC. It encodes CASSLNAGGAKGTYEQYF.

CDR3 DNA: TGTGCCACCAGCAAGGTGACGGACAGGGGTTACGAGCAGTACTTC. It specifies CATSKVTDRGYEQYF. This rearrangement joins TRBV15 to TRBJ2-7; the match to TRBD1 covers 9 bases. Germline CDR1 and CDR2: LNHNV and YYDKDF (reference sequence). With 4 bases clipped from V and 4 bases from J, the junction kept 8 bases outside the gene matches. The length of the CDR3 is 15 residues.

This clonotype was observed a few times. The CDR3 region is CASGAEGAGDLNEQYF. CDR3 sequence (DNA): TGTGCCAGCGGCGCCGAAGGGGCAGGGGATTTGAACGAGCAGTACTTC. V gene TRBV6-6 combines with J gene TRBJ2-7; TRBD1 is a possible D gene (6 bases). Germline V gene lookup returns CDR1 MNHNY and CDR2 SVGAGI (reference sequence). V dropped 8 bases and J dropped 5 bases, with 25 bases sitting between them. The CDR3 extends over 16 amino acids.

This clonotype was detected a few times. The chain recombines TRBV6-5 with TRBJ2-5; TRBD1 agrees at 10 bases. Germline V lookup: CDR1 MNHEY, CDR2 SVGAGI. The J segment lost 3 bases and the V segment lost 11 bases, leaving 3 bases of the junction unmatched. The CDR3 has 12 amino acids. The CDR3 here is CAAGTGEETQYF. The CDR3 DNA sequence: TGTGCCGCAGGGACAGGGGAAGAGACCCAGTACTTC.

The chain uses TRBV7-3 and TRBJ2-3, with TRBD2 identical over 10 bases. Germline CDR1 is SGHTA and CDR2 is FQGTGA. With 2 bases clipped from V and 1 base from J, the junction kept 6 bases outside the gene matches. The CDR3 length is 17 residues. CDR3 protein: CASSLEGTSARTDTQYF. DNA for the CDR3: TGTGCCAGCAGCTTAGAAGGGACTAGCGCTCGCACAGATACGCAGTATTTT. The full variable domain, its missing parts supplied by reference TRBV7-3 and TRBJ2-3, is GAGVSQTPSNKVTEKGKYVELRCDPISGHTALYWYRQSLGQGPEFLIYFQGTGAADDSGLPNDRFFAVRPEGSVSTLKIQRTERGDSAVYLCASSLEGTSARTDTQYFGPGTRLTVL.

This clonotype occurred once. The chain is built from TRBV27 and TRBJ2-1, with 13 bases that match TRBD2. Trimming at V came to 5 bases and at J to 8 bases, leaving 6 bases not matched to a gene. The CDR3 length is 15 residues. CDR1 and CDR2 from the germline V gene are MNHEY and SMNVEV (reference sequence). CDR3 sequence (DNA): TGTGCCAGCAGTCGGACTAGCGGGAGCCCCTATGAGCAGTTCTTC. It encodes CASSRTSGSPYEQFF.